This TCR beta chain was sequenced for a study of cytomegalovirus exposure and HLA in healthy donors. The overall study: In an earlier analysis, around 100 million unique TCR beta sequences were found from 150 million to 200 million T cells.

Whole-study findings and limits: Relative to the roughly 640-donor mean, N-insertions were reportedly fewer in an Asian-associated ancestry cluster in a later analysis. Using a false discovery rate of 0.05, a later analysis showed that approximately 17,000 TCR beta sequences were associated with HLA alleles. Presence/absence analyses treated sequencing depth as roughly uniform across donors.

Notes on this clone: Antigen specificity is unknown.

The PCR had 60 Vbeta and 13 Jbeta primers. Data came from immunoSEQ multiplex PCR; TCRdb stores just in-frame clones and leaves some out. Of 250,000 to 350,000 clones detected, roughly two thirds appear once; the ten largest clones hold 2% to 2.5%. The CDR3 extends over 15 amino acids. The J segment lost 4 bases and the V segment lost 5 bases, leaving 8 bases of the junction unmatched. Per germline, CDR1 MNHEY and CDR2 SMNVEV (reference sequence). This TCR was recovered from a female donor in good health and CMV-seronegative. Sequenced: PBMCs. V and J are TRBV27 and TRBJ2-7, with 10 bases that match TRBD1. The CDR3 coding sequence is TGTGCCAGCAGTACCCTCCGGACAGGGGGTTACGAGCAGTACTTC. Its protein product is CASSTLRTGGYEQYF.